Sequencing of this TCR beta chain was carried out in a study of blood T cell repertoires in COVID-19. This clone was seen only a few times. The trim removed 10 bases at V and 0 bases at J, leaving 7 bases unmatched. The germline CDR1 and CDR2 sequences are WNHNN and SYGVQD (reference sequence). The CDR3 is 15 residues long. Source study methods: Nucleated cell counts were estimated from reference gene primer amplification. Here immunoSEQ multiplex PCR was the method, and the copy in TCRdb shows in-frame clones only, minus some. The V and J calls and clone size were taken over from that table, and D and trimming were inferred from the DNA. This sample has roughly 220,000 clones, with 86% found just once.

This rearrangement joins TRBV10-1 to TRBJ2-3, with TRBD2 matching over 10 bases. The sample taken for sequencing was peripheral blood. This receptor was obtained from a man under 40 who had recovered from COVID-19. CDR3 region: CATLPSGRSTDTQYF. The DNA for the CDR3 is TGCGCCACCCTTCCTAGCGGGAGAAGCACAGATACGCAGTATTTT.